One TCR beta chain is described in this entry. Its target is unknown. The entry originates in a study of T cell responses to AZD1222 COVID-19 vaccine. General study results and limits: Most donors were white British and more were female, and clonal diversity was possibly underestimated.

The V and J ends lost 2 bases and 7 bases respectively, with 12 bases between them. Germline CDR1 is MNHNS and CDR2 is SASEGT. The length of the CDR3 is 15 residues. Here immunoSEQ multiplex PCR was the method, and the copy in TCRdb shows in-frame clones only, minus some. The repertoire consists of 150,000 to 200,000 clones, with about 91% occurring once and the leading ten covering 2.3%. The chain joins TRBV6-1 to TRBJ1-6, with TRBD1 as a possible D gene (5 bases). The specimen was peripheral blood, collected on day 0 of AZD1222 vaccination. The TCR comes from an adult in good health. CDR3 in DNA: TGTGCCAGCAGTGAATTTGCGGGGGGAAATTCACCCCTCCACTTT. It encodes CASSEFAGGNSPLHF.